A selection of T cell receptor beta chains follows, all from one sample in a study of T cells in Graves' hyperthyroidism and ophthalmopathy. Via MiXCR, TCRdb re-called the multiplex PCR reads, giving one row per CDR3 protein. This sample has around 400,000 distinct CDR3 sequences, with under 15% found just once. The source material was blood. The receptors come from a woman between 18 and 29 years old with Graves' hyperthyroidism. CDR3s include the opening cysteine and the closing phenylalanine or tryptophan. A D gene is named only where the DNA matches it firmly. The listing skips clone size in some rows; elsewhere it reads once, few, many or a size class.

abundance	j_gene	v_gene	d_gene	CDR3nt	CDR3aa
many	TRBJ1-5	TRBV7-9	TRBD1	TGTGCCAGCAGCCCCCGACAGGGTGGGCCCCAGCATTTT	CASSPRQGGPQHF
many	TRBJ2-1	TRBV6-2/TRBV6-3	-	TGTGCCAGCAGTTACATAAGCGGATACAATGAGCAGTTCTTC	CASSYISGYNEQFF
many	TRBJ2-5	TRBV4-1	TRBD1	TGCGCCAGCAGCCAACCTCCGGGACAGGGTTCTGAGACCCAGTACTTC	CASSQPPGQGSETQYF
many	TRBJ1-1	TRBV11-2	TRBD1	TGTGCCAGCAGCTTACCCGGACAGGGCAACACTGAAGCTTTCTTT	CASSLPGQGNTEAFF
many	TRBJ1-2	TRBV12-3/TRBV12-4	TRBD1	TGTGCCAGCAGCCAACCGATCGGGACAGGGAATGGCTACACCTTC	CASSQPIGTGNGYTF
many	TRBJ2-1	TRBV28	-	TGTGCCAGCACTTTTGGGGGAGTTACCTACAATGAGCAGTTCTTC	CASTFGGVTYNEQFF
-	TRBJ2-1	TRBV7-2	TRBD2	TGTGCCAGCAGCTTTACCCCGACTAGCGGGAGGCCGGGTGCCAGGGGCTCCTACAATGAGCAGTTCTTC	CASSFTPTSGRPGARGSYNEQFF
many	TRBJ2-7	TRBV7-8	-	TGTGCCAGCAGCTTCGTCGGCGAGCAGTACTTC	CASSFVGEQYF
few	TRBJ1-4	TRBV19	-	TGTGCCAGTAGTATTGGGATTGCGACTAATGAAAAACTGTTTTTT	CASSIGIATNEKLFF
-	TRBJ1-4	TRBV6-4	TRBD1	TGTGCCAGCAGTGACTCGCCAGGGGGCCCTGAAAAACTGTTTTTT	CASSDSPGGPEKLFF
many	TRBJ2-1	TRBV5-1	-	TGCGCCAGCAGCCCACTCAACGGCAATGAGCAGTTCTTC	CASSPLNGNEQFF
many	TRBJ2-2	TRBV3-1	TRBD2	TGTGCCAGCAGCCAGGCACTAGCGGGGGGGCCGGGGGAGCTGTTTTTT	CASSQALAGGPGELFF
-	TRBJ2-5	TRBV9	TRBD2	TGTGCCAGCAGCGTAGGCGGGGGGGCTGGAGAGACCCAGTACTTC	CASSVGGGAGETQYF
many	TRBJ2-7	TRBV28	TRBD1	TGTGCCAGAGAGGGAGGACAGGGGAGCTCCTACGAGCAGTACTTC	CAREGGQGSSYEQYF
many	TRBJ1-1	TRBV7-9	-	TGTGCCAGCAGCTTCCGTGTCCCGGGGCGGAACACTGAAGCTTTCTTT	CASSFRVPGRNTEAFF
-	TRBJ2-7	TRBV19	-	TGTGCCAGTAGTATCACGGGACTCAACTACGAGCAGTACTTC	CASSITGLNYEQYF
many	TRBJ1-2	TRBV7-9	-	TGTGCCAGCAGCTTAGGGTCCCAGGGAAGATCTGGCTACACCTTC	CASSLGSQGRSGYTF
-	TRBJ2-5	TRBV15	-	TGTGCCACCAGCAGAGAGTCCCAGGGGAGAGAGACCCAGTACTTC	CATSRESQGRETQYF
many	TRBJ1-6	TRBV20-1	TRBD1	TGCAGTGCTAGGCTTGCAGGGGGCTCAGGTTCACCCCTCCACTTT	CSARLAGGSGSPLHF
-	TRBJ1-4	TRBV10-2	-	TGCGCCAGCAGTGATACCCGTAGGTCAGGGAGGGAAAAACTGTTTTTT	CASSDTRRSGREKLFF
few	TRBJ2-1	TRBV2	TRBD1	TGCGTAACGGGACAGTACAATGAGCAGTTCTTC	CVTGQYNEQFF
-	TRBJ2-2	TRBV24-1	-	TGTGCCACCACCCCCGGAGGGGCCAACACCGGGGAGCTGTTTTTT	CATTPGGANTGELFF
many	TRBJ1-6	TRBV2	TRBD1	TGTGCCAGCAGTGACCGACAGGGCCTAAATTCACCCCTCCACTTT	CASSDRQGLNSPLHF
many	TRBJ2-1	TRBV12-3/TRBV12-4	-	TGTGCCAGCAGTGCCGGGAGAGTAGGAAGCAATGAGCAGTTCTTC	CASSAGRVGSNEQFF
many	TRBJ2-5	TRBV20-1	-	TGCAGTGCTGGAGGGACTCTCAAAGAGACCCAGTACTTC	CSAGGTLKETQYF
few	TRBJ1-4	TRBV6-1	TRBD1	TGTGCCAGCATACCAGTGACAGGGGTAATTAGGACTAATGAAAAACTGTTTTTT	CASIPVTGVIRTNEKLFF
many	TRBJ1-2	TRBV6-1	-	TGTGCCAGCCCGGGACACAAGTCGAACTATGGCTACACCTTC	CASPGHKSNYGYTF
many	TRBJ1-1	TRBV5-6	TRBD1	TGTGCCAGCAGCTTGAAGGGACAGGGGGCGAAATGGGATGGAACAGGGGAAGCTTTCTTT	CASSLKGQGAKWDGTGEAFF
many	TRBJ1-2	TRBV20-1	-	TGCAGTGCTAGAGATGTAGGGACACCTACCCTCCTGGGAGGCTACACCTTC	CSARDVGTPTLLGGYTF
many	TRBJ1-5	TRBV12-3/TRBV12-4	-	TGTGCCAGCGCCTCCACTGGAGGCAATCAGCCCCAGCATTTT	CASASTGGNQPQHF
many	TRBJ2-1	TRBV13	TRBD2	TGTGCCAGCAGCTTAGGAGGCGGGGGATACAATGAGCAGTTCTTC	CASSLGGGGYNEQFF
few	TRBJ2-2	TRBV12-3/TRBV12-4	TRBD1	TGTGCCAGCAGTTTAAGGGACAGGGGGGCCGGGGAGCTGTTTTTT	CASSLRDRGAGELFF
-	TRBJ2-5	TRBV2	TRBD2	TGTGCCAGCATGGTTAGCGGGTACCAAGAGACCCAGTACTTC	CASMVSGYQETQYF
-	TRBJ2-7	TRBV6-1	TRBD1	TGTGCCAGCAGCAGTACAGGGGCCAGCTACGAGCAGTACTTC	CASSSTGASYEQYF
-	TRBJ1-2	TRBV7-9	-	TGTGCCAGCAACCAGAAGTGGGCCGATGGCTACACCTTC	CASNQKWADGYTF
-	TRBJ2-7	TRBV6-2/TRBV6-3	-	TGTGCCAGCAGTCGGCGGGACTACGAGCAGTACTTC	CASSRRDYEQYF
many	TRBJ2-7	TRBV6-1	-	TGTGCCAGCAGTACAGGGTCTGGGGGCGAGCAGTACTTC	CASSTGSGGEQYF
many	TRBJ2-7	TRBV28	TRBD1	TGTGCCAGCAGCCTCAGGACAGGGGGAACCGAGCAGTACTTC	CASSLRTGGTEQYF
few	TRBJ2-1	TRBV29-1	TRBD2	TGCAGCGTTGTCGGGACTAGCGGGGCCCATGAGCAGTTCTTC	CSVVGTSGAHEQFF
many	TRBJ2-1	TRBV3-1	-	TGTGCCAGCAGCCAAGAAACAGGGAATGAGCAGTTCTTC	CASSQETGNEQFF
many	TRBJ2-7	TRBV20-1	-	TGCAGTGCTCTAACTAGTAGCGAGCAGTACTTC	CSALTSSEQYF
few	TRBJ2-2	TRBV20-1	-	TGCAGTGCTAGAGATAAGGGGCCCTTCACCGGGGAGCTGTTTTTT	CSARDKGPFTGELFF
many	TRBJ2-7	TRBV5-1	TRBD1	TGCGCCAGCAGCTTACGGACAGGGGCGGGGGACGAGCAGTACTTC	CASSLRTGAGDEQYF
-	TRBJ1-3	TRBV12-3/TRBV12-4	-	TGTGCCAGCAGCTTCGGTCACTCTGGAAACACCATATATTTT	CASSFGHSGNTIYF
many	TRBJ2-3	TRBV6-2/TRBV6-3	-	TGTGCCAGCCGATCGCTACCGGGACACCAAAACATGGGGCCAGATACGCAGTATTTT	CASRSLPGHQNMGPDTQYF
many	TRBJ1-2	TRBV7-9	-	TGTGCCAGCAGCTACGAAGGGGGAAGGCCAAACTATGGCTACACCTTC	CASSYEGGRPNYGYTF
many	TRBJ2-7	TRBV12-3/TRBV12-4	-	TGTGCCAGCAGTTCCGACACGAGCTTCTACGAGCAGTACTTC	CASSSDTSFYEQYF
-	TRBJ2-1	TRBV7-6	TRBD2	TGTGCCAGCAGCTTACGAGCGGGACCCTGGGGTGAGCAGTTCTTC	CASSLRAGPWGEQFF
many	TRBJ1-2	TRBV27	-	TGTGCCAGCAGTTCTTATGGCTACACCTTC	CASSSYGYTF
many	TRBJ2-5	TRBV7-6	TRBD2	TGTGCCAGCAGCTTTTTTCCAGCGGGGGTCCAAGAGACCCAGTACTTC	CASSFFPAGVQETQYF
-	TRBJ2-5	TRBV4-1	TRBD2	TGCGCCAGCAGCCAAGGACTAGCGGGACATTGGTACCAAGAGACCCAGTACTTC	CASSQGLAGHWYQETQYF
many	TRBJ2-1	TRBV6-1	-	TGTGCCAGCACCCCCACCTACGACTCCTACAATGAGCAGTTCTTC	CASTPTYDSYNEQFF
few	TRBJ2-7	TRBV10-3	TRBD2	TGTGCCGTGAGCGGGGGGGCCGCCTACGAGCAGTACTTC	CAVSGGAAYEQYF
many	TRBJ1-1	TRBV11-2	-	TGTGCCAGCAGTACAGGGTGGAGGGAAGCTTTCTTT	CASSTGWREAFF
many	TRBJ2-3	TRBV3-1	-	TGTGCCAGCAGCACCGGTCACACAGATACGCAGTATTTT	CASSTGHTDTQYF
many	TRBJ1-1	TRBV7-9	-	TGTGCCAGCAGCTTTGGGGTGACTGAAGCTTTCTTT	CASSFGVTEAFF
-	TRBJ1-1	TRBV28	-	TGTGCCAGCAGTACGTTTGTCCAGAACACTGAAGCTTTCTTT	CASSTFVQNTEAFF
many	TRBJ2-1	TRBV28	-	TGTGCCAGCAGTTTTCCCGGGACGAGTCTTAATGAGCAGTTCTTC	CASSFPGTSLNEQFF
many	TRBJ2-4	TRBV5-1	-	TGCGCCAGCAGCTTCGAAGGGGGAAACATTCAGTACTTC	CASSFEGGNIQYF
-	TRBJ2-2	TRBV28	-	TGTGCCAGCAGTTACGAGATACCCAACACCGGGGAGCTGTTTTTT	CASSYEIPNTGELFF